Listed here are 23 T cell receptor beta chains from one sample, sequenced in a study of Ad26.COV2.S vaccination and SARS-CoV-2 variants. Treatment meaning: some 19 received Ad26.COV2.S at low or high dose, single or two shots; about 5 received placebo; per-sample allocation not given. Sampling occurred on day 63 after the first vaccine or placebo injection. Generated by immunoSEQ multiplex PCR, the TCRdb table keeps only in-frame clones and is missing some. This sample has about 440,000 clones, with 90% found just once. Sequencing was performed on peripheral blood, taken in a trial of Ad26.COV2.S vaccine versus placebo. The receptors originated from a person aged 18-60 years who received the Ad26.COV2.S COVID-19 vaccine or a placebo.

V usage is TRBV14 and J usage is TRBJ2-1; 10 nucleotides agree with TRBD2. The CDR3 is 17 residues long. The J segment lost 0 bases and the V segment lost 4 bases, leaving 6 bases of the junction unmatched. The germline gives CDR1 SGHDN, CDR2 FVKESK. Written as DNA, the CDR3 is TGTGCCAGCAGCCCTAAGCGGGAGGGCCGCTCCTACAATGAGCAGTTCTTC. It translates to CASSPKREGRSYNEQFF. Full variable domain (remainder filled in from reference TRBV14 and TRBJ2-1): EAGVTQFPSHSVIEKGQTVTLRCDPISGHDNLYWYRRVMGKEIKFLLHFVKESKQDESGMPNNRFLAERTGGTYSTLKVQPAELEDSGVYFCASSPKREGRSYNEQFFGPGTRLTVL.

This sequence joins TRBV10-3 and TRBJ2-7; 9 bases agree with TRBD2. Germline V gene data show CDR1 as ENHRY and CDR2 as SYGVKD. V gave up 0 bases and J gave up 6 bases; unmatched junction bases: 9. The CDR3 covers 16 residues. The CDR3 sequence is CAISESAAGGPLEQYF. For the CDR3, the DNA is TGTGCCATCAGTGAGTCGGCAGCGGGAGGTCCCCTCGAGCAGTACTTC.

V gene TRBV6-5 combines with J gene TRBJ2-7; 10 nucleotides match TRBD1. Per germline, CDR1 MNHEY and CDR2 SVGAGI. The V and J ends lost 6 bases and 4 bases, in that order; junction bases with no gene match: 9. The CDR3 runs to 15 residues. The CDR3 spells CASSRAGTGAYEQYF. The CDR3 nucleotides read TGTGCCAGCAGCCGGGCCGGGACAGGGGCGTACGAGCAGTACTTC.

The chain couples TRBV14 to TRBJ2-1; possibly TRBD2 for D (6 bases). The CDR3 runs 17 residues. Germline values: CDR1 SGHDN, CDR2 FVKESK. Trimming cost V 4 bases and J 0 bases, with 16 bases left between them. The chain's CDR3 is CASSPRLGLSSYNEQFF. In nucleotides, the CDR3 is TGTGCCAGCAGCCCACGACTAGGGCTTAGCTCCTACAATGAGCAGTTCTTC.

V usage is TRBV19 and J usage is TRBJ1-5; D remains ambiguous. Germline-derived CDR1 and CDR2 are LNHDA and SQIVND (reference sequence). The CDR3 covers 15 residues. V was shortened by 4 bases and J by 5 bases, with 15 bases between the two germline ends. CDR3 sequence reads: CASSNLSPADQPQHF. The CDR3 DNA is TGTGCCAGTAGTAACCTCAGTCCCGCCGATCAGCCCCAGCATTTT.

This chain uses TRBV15 with TRBJ2-2; D is possibly TRBD2 (6 bases). Germline lookup yields CDR1 LNHNV and CDR2 YYDKDF (reference sequence). Trimming took 3 bases from V and 7 from J, leaving 9 bases between them. The CDR3 spans 13 residues. CDR3 nucleotide sequence: TGTGCCACCAGCAGGGAGGACTACGGGGAGCTGTTTTTT. Amino acids: CATSREDYGELFF.

The chain couples TRBV6-5 to TRBJ2-7, with D tentatively TRBD1 or TRBD2 (5 bases each). V lost 6 bases to trimming and J lost 2 bases, with 11 bases between them. Germline V gene lookup returns CDR1 MNHEY and CDR2 SVGAGI. The CDR3 sequence is 13 residues long. CDR3 DNA sequence: TGTGCCAGCAGGAGGGACCATACCTACGAGCAGTACTTC. Residues: CASRRDHTYEQYF.

This chain uses TRBV7-3 with TRBJ2-7, with D possibly being TRBD2 (5 bases). V lost 5 bases to trimming and J lost 2 bases, with 16 bases between them. This CDR3 contains 15 residues. Per the germline V gene, CDR1 is SGHTA and CDR2 is FQGTGA. As DNA, the CDR3 is TGTGCCAGCAGCCCCGGGGTAGTGCCCGCCTACGAGCAGTACTTC. The encoded protein is CASSPGVVPAYEQYF.

The chain recombines TRBV30 with TRBJ1-6; no firm D call. Trimming took 5 bases from V and 9 from J, leaving 11 bases between them. CDR3 size: 12 residues. CDR1 and CDR2 (germline): GTSNPN, SVGIG (reference sequence). CDR3 in DNA: TGTGCCTGGGGGCGTGCGGGTTCACCCCTCCACTTT. It yields the protein CAWGRAGSPLHF.

This clone was detected once. V is TRBV18 and J is TRBJ2-1, with D possibly matching TRBD2 (6 bases). The ends were cut back, 4 bases at V and 9 bases at J, with 10 bases in the middle. Germline V lookup: CDR1 KGHSH, CDR2 LQKENI. The CDR3 spans 12 residues. CDR3 coding DNA: TGTGCCAGCTCACACGGGGGAAGTGAGCAGTTCTTC. Protein: CASSHGGSEQFF.

This chain joins TRBV20-1 and TRBJ2-1; D might be TRBD2 (5 bases). Deletions cut 5 bases from V and 6 bases from J, with 8 bases between. This CDR3 spans 11 amino acids. In germline, CDR1 is DFQATT, CDR2 SNEGSKA (reference sequence). The CDR3 reads CSAAGINEQFF. The CDR3 DNA sequence: TGCAGTGCTGCCGGGATCAATGAGCAGTTCTTC.

V is TRBV6-6 and J is TRBJ1-5, with D perhaps matching TRBD1 (6 bases). There are 15 residues in the CDR3. Trimming removed 7 bases from V and 0 bases from J, with 13 bases in between. Looked up from germline, CDR1 is MNHNY and CDR2 is SVGAGI (reference sequence). The DNA for the CDR3 is TGTGCCAGCACACCCCTGACAGGTAGCAATCAGCCCCAGCATTTT. Its protein is CASTPLTGSNQPQHF.

The chain is built from TRBV18 and TRBJ2-5; unclear D gene. Between the trimmed V and J ends, which lost 3 bases and 4 bases, there was a span of 9 bases. The germline V gene has CDR1 KGHSH and CDR2 LQKENI. The CDR3 spans 13 residues. In nucleotides, the CDR3 is TGTGCCAGCTCACCGGAGCCCCCAGAGACCCAGTACTTC. Protein product: CASSPEPPETQYF.

The genes are TRBV11-1 and TRBJ2-7; 7 bases align to TRBD2. From germline, CDR1 is SGHAT and CDR2 FQDESV (reference sequence). The CDR3 sequence is 14 residues long. V shed 5 bases, J shed 1 base, and the junction held 5 bases outside the gene matches. CDR3 protein: CASSPWEGSYEQYF. The DNA for the CDR3 is TGTGCCAGCAGCCCCTGGGAGGGGTCCTACGAGCAGTACTTC.

The chain carries TRBV18 and TRBJ2-2; maybe TRBD1 (5 bases). Germline CDR1 KGHSH, CDR2 LQKENI. The ends were cut back, 2 bases at V and 0 bases at J, with 13 bases in the middle. The CDR3 is made up of 17 amino acids. The CDR3 DNA reads TGTGCCAGCTCACCAAGATCAGGGTTCGCGAACACCGGGGAGCTGTTTTTT. The encoded protein is CASSPRSGFANTGELFF.

The rearrangement links TRBV3-1 (or the pseudogene TRBV3-2) to TRBJ2-7, with 10 bases that match TRBD2. CDR3 length: 16 amino acids. The germline gives CDR1 LGHDT, CDR2 YNNKEL (reference sequence). The trim removed 4 bases at V and 1 base at J, leaving 7 bases unmatched. In nucleotides, the CDR3 is TGTGCCAGCAGCCCGCTGACTAGCGGGCTATCCTACGAGCAGTACTTC. Translated, it gives CASSPLTSGLSYEQYF.

This sequence joins TRBV2 and TRBJ2-5; possibly TRBD1 for D (6 bases). The CDR3 totals 14 residues. Trimming stripped 8 bases from V and 2 bases from J, with 15 bases between. CDR1 and CDR2 from the germline V gene are SNHLY and FYNNEI. The CDR3 is CASGLGADQETQYF. The CDR3 bases are TGTGCCAGCGGTTTGGGGGCCGATCAAGAGACCCAGTACTTC.

The rearrangement links TRBV7-9 to TRBJ2-3; D is unresolved. CDR1 and CDR2 from the germline V gene are SEHNR and FQNEAQ (reference sequence). This CDR3 region has 16 residues. Trimming left V 3 bases short and J 5 bases short, with 18 bases between. In DNA, the CDR3 is TGTGCCAGCAGCTTGGAAATCGGACCTGGAAGAGATACGCAGTATTTT. Translating it yields CASSLEIGPGRDTQYF. Looking up the rest from reference TRBV7-9 and TRBJ2-3 gives the full variable domain: DTGVSQNPRHKITKRGQNVTFRCDPISEHNRLYWYRQTLGQGPEFLTYFQNEAQLEKSRLLSDRFSAERPKGSFSTLEIQRTEQGDSAMYLCASSLEIGPGRDTQYFGPGTRLTVL.

The rearrangement uses TRBV28 and TRBJ2-7, with 8 bases aligning to TRBD1. Germline loops: CDR1 MDHEN, CDR2 SYDVKM. J lost 5 bases, V lost 4 bases, and 16 bases had no gene match. This CDR3 is built from 17 residues. Here the CDR3 reads CASSSFALTGVQDEQYF. Here the CDR3 DNA reads TGTGCCAGCAGTTCCTTCGCCCTGACAGGGGTGCAAGACGAGCAGTACTTC.

This chain joins TRBV4-3 and TRBJ2-2; 10 nucleotides match TRBD2. The CDR3 is 20 amino acids. V shed 0 bases, J shed 3 bases, and the junction held 13 bases outside the gene matches. Per germline, CDR1 LGHNA and CDR2 YSLEER. The CDR3 DNA follows: TGCGCCAGCAGCCAAGAAATGGTACTAGCGGGGATGGAGGACACCGGGGAGCTGTTTTTT. Translation: CASSQEMVLAGMEDTGELFF.

This clone turned up a few times. The chain has TRBV25-1 and TRBJ2-2, with D perhaps matching TRBD2 (5 bases). V was pared by 4 bases and J by 7 bases, with 10 bases between. This CDR3 spans 13 amino acids. Germline loops: CDR1 MGHDK, CDR2 SYGVNS. The CDR3 DNA is TGTGCCAGCAGTGCGGGGTACGGCGGGGAGCTGTTTTTT. Residues: CASSAGYGGELFF.

V and J are TRBV5-1 and TRBJ2-7, with TRBD2 matching over 14 bases. The CDR3 loop spans 17 amino acids. Germline V gives CDR1 SGHRS, CDR2 YFSETQ. Trimming removed 4 bases from V and 0 bases from J; junction bases left unmatched: 6. CDR3 nucleotides: TGCGCCAGCAGCCAGGGACTAGCGGGGGCGAGCTCCTACGAGCAGTACTTC. It is translated as CASSQGLAGASSYEQYF.

V usage is TRBV6-6 and J usage is TRBJ2-1; 10 bases match TRBD2. The CDR3 spans 16 residues. J was trimmed by 4 bases and V by 11 bases; bases with no gene match: 14. Germline values: CDR1 MNHNY, CDR2 SVGAGI (reference sequence). CDR3 bases: TGTGCCTCCGGACTAGCGGCACGTCTAGATTACAATGAGCAGTTCTTC. It codes for CASGLAARLDYNEQFF.